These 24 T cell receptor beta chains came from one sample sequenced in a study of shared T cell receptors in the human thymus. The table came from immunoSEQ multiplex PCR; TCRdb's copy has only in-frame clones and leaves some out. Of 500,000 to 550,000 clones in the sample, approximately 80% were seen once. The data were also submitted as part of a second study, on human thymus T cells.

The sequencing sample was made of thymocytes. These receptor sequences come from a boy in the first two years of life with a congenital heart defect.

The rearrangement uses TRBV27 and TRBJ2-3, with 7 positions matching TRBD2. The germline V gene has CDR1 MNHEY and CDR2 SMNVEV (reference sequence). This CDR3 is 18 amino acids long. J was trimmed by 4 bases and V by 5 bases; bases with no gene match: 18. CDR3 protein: CASSPLRGAGVMADTQYF. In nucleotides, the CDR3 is TGTGCCAGCAGTCCCCTGAGAGGGGCGGGAGTTATGGCAGATACGCAGTATTTT.

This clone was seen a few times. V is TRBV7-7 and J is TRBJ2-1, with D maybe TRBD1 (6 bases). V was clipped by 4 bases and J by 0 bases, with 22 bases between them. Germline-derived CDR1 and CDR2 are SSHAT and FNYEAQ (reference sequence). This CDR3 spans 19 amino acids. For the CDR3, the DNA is TGTGCCAGCAGCTCCGGCCAGGGGTCGAGCGGAACCTCCTACAATGAGCAGTTCTTC. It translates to CASSSGQGSSGTSYNEQFF.

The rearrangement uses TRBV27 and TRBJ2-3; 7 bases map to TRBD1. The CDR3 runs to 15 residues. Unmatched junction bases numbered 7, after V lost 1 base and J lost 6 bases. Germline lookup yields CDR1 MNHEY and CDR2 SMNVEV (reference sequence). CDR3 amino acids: CASSLWTGVKDTQYF. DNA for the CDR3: TGTGCCAGCAGTTTATGGACAGGTGTTAAGGATACGCAGTATTTT.

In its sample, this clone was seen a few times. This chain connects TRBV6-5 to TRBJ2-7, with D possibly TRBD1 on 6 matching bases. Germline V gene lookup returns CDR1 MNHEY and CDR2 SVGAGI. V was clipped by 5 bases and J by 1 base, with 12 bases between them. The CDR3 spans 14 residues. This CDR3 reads CASSAGTPSYEQYF. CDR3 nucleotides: TGTGCCAGCAGTGCCGGGACACCGTCCTACGAGCAGTACTTC.

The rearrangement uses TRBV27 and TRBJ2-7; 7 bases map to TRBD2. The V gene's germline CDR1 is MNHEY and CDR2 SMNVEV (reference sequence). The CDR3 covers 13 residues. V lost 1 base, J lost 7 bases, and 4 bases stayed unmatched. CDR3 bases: TGTGCCAGCAGTTTATGGGGGGGGATGGAGCAGTACTTC. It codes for CASSLWGGMEQYF.

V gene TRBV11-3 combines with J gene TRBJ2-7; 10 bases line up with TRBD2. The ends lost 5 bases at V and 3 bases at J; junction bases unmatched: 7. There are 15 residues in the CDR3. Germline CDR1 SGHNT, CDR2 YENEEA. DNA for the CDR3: TGTGCCAGCAGCCCAAGCGGGAGGGGGAGCTACGAGCAGTACTTC. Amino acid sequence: CASSPSGRGSYEQYF.

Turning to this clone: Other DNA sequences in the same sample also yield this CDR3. The CDR3 region has the DNA TGTGCCAGCAGCTTTACAGGGGAGCAGTACTTC. Encoded protein: CASSFTGEQYF. V usage is TRBV7-9 and J usage is TRBJ2-7, with a possible D match to TRBD1 (6 bases). Germline lookup yields CDR1 SEHNR and CDR2 FQNEAQ (reference sequence). The CDR3 totals 11 residues. Trimming removed 3 bases from V and 7 bases from J, with 7 bases in between.

CDR3 amino acids: CASSQARGPSGSGNEQFF. The CDR3 nucleotides are TGCGCCAGCAGCCAAGCTCGCGGGCCTAGCGGGAGTGGAAATGAGCAGTTCTTC. The rearrangement uses TRBV4-3 and TRBJ2-1, with 10 bases lining up with TRBD2. The CDR3 runs to 18 residues. The J segment lost 7 bases and the V segment lost 1 base, leaving 13 bases of the junction unmatched. CDR1 and CDR2 (germline): LGHNA, YSLEER.

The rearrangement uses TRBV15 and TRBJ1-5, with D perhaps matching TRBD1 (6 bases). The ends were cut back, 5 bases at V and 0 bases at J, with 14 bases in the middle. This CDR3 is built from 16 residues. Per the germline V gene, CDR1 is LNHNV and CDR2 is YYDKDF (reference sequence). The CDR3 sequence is CATSPRDIHSNQPQHF. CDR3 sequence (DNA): TGTGCCACCAGCCCCCGGGACATACATAGCAATCAGCCCCAGCATTTT.

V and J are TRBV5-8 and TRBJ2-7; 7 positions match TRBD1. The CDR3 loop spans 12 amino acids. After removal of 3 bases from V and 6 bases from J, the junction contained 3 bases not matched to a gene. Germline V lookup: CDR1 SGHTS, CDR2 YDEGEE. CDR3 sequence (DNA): TGTGCCAGCAGCTCTGACAGGGTCGAGCAGTACTTC. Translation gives CASSSDRVEQYF. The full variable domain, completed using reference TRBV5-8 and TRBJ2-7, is EAGVTQSPTHLIKTRGQQATLRCSPISGHTSVYWYQQALGLGLQFLLWYDEGEERNRGNFPPRFSGRQFPNYSSELNVNALELEDSALYLCASSSDRVEQYFGPGTRLTVT.

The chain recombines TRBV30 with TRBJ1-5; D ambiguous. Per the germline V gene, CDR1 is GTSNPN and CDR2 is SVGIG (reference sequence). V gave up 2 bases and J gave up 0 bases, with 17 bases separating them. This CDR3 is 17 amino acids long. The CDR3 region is CAWSPFGGRISNQPQHF. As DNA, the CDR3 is TGTGCCTGGAGTCCTTTTGGTGGGCGAATTAGCAATCAGCCCCAGCATTTT.

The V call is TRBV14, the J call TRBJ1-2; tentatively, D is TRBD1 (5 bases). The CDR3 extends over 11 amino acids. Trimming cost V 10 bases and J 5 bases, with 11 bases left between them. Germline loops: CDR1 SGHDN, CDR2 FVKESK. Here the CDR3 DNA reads TGTGCCACCAAGACAGCTTATGGCTACACCTTC. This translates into CATKTAYGYTF.

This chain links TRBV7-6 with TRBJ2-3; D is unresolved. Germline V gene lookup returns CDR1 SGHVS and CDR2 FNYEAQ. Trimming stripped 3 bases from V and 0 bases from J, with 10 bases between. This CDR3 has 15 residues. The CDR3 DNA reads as TGTGCCAGCAGCTTCGTGCAGGAAAGCACAGATACGCAGTATTTT. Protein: CASSFVQESTDTQYF. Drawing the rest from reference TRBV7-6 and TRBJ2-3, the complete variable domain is GAGVSQSPRYKVTKRGQDVALRCDPISGHVSLYWYRQALGQGPEFLTYFNYEAQQDKSGLPNDRFSAERPEGSISTLTIQRTEQRDSAMYRCASSFVQESTDTQYFGPGTRLTVL.

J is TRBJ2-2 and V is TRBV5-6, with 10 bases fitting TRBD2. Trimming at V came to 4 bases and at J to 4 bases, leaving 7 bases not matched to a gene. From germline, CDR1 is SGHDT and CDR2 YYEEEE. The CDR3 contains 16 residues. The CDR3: CASSAGGLAITGELFF. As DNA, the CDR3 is TGTGCCAGCAGCGCGGGGGGACTAGCGATCACCGGGGAGCTGTTTTTT. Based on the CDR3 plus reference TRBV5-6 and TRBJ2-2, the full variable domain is DAGVTQSPTHLIKTRGQQVTLRCSPKSGHDTVSWYQQALGQGPQFIFQYYEEEERQRGNFPDRFSGHQFPNYSSELNVNALLLGDSALYLCASSAGGLAITGELFFGEGSRLTVL.

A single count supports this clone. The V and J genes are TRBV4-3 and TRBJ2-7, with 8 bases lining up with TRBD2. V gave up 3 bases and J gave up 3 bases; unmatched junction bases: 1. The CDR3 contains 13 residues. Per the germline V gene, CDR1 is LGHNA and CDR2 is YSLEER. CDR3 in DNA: TGCGCCAGCAGCCACGGGGGGGGCTACGAGCAGTACTTC. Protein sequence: CASSHGGGYEQYF.

CDR3: CASSHPSGVTNEKLFF. DNA of the CDR3: TGCGCCAGCAGCCATCCCTCAGGGGTGACTAATGAAAAACTGTTTTTT. The J gene is TRBJ1-4, the V gene TRBV4-3, with a tentative D call TRBD1 (6 bases). From germline, CDR1 is LGHNA and CDR2 YSLEER. Trimming pared 3 bases from V and 2 bases from J, leaving 13 bases between. The CDR3 runs to 16 residues.

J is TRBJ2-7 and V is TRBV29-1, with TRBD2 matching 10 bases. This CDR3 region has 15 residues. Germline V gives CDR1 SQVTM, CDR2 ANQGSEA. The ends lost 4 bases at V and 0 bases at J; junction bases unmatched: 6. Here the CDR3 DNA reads TGCAGCGTTGCAAAACTAGCGGGAAACTCCTACGAGCAGTACTTC. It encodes CSVAKLAGNSYEQYF.

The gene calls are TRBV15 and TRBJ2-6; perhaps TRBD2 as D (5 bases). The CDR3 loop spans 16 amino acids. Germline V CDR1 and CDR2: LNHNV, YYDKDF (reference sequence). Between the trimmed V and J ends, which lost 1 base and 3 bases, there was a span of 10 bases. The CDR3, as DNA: TGTGCCACCAGCAGAGTGGAGGAGTTTGGGGCCAACGTCCTGACTTTC. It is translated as CATSRVEEFGANVLTF.

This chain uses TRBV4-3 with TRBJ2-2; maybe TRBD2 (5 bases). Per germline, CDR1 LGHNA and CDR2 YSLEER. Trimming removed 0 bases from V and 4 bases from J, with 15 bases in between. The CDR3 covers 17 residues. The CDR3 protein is CASSQDRSGFLTGELFF. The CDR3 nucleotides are TGCGCCAGCAGCCAAGATAGAAGCGGATTTCTCACCGGGGAGCTGTTTTTT.

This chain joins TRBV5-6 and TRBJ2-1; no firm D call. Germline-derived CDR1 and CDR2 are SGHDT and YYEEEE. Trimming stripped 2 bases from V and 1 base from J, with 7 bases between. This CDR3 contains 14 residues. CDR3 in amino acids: CASSFPRSYNEQFF. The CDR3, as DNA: TGTGCCAGCAGCTTCCCCCGTTCCTACAATGAGCAGTTCTTC. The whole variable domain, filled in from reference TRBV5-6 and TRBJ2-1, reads DAGVTQSPTHLIKTRGQQVTLRCSPKSGHDTVSWYQQALGQGPQFIFQYYEEEERQRGNFPDRFSGHQFPNYSSELNVNALLLGDSALYLCASSFPRSYNEQFFGPGTRLTVL.

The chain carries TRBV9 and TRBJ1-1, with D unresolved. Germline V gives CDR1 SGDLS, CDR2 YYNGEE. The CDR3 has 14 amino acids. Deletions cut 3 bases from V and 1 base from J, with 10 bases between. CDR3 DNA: TGTGCCAGCAGCGGGGTGTCGGGGAACACTGAAGCTTTCTTT. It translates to CASSGVSGNTEAFF.

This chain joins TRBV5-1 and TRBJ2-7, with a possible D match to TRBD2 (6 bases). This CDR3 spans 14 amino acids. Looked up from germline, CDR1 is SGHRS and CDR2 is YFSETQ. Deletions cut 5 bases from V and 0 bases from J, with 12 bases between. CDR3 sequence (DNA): TGCGCCAGCAGTTGGGACTGGAGCTCCTACGAGCAGTACTTC. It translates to CASSWDWSSYEQYF.

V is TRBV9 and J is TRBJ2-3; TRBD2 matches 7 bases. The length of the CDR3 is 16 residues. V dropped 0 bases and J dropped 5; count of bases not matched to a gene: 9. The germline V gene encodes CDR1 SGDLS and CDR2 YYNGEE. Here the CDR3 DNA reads TGTGCCAGCAGCGTAGATAGGAGGGAGGGCCAAGATACGCAGTATTTT. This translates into CASSVDRREGQDTQYF.

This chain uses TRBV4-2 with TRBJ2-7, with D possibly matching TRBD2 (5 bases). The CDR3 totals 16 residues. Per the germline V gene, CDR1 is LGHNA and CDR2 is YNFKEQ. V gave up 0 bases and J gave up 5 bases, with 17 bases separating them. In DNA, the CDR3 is TGTGCCAGCAGCCAAGAATCATGGCTAGCTTCTAACGAGCAGTACTTC. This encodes CASSQESWLASNEQYF.